These 12 T cell receptor beta chains were all obtained from the same sample, sequenced in a study of OX40 agonist ivuxolimab in advanced cancers. Assay used: immunoSEQ multiplex PCR; TCRdb lists only in-frame clones, some missing. The table lists fewer than 50,000 clones, 80% to 90% of them singletons. The sequencing here drew on CD4+ or CD8+ T cells sorted from blood, taken in a trial of the OX40 agonist ivuxolimab. All receptors derive from an adult with an advanced solid tumor such as melanoma, head and neck, liver or kidney cancer.

The chain joins TRBV5-1 to TRBJ1-2; 8 bases agree with TRBD1. The ends lost 3 bases at V and 4 bases at J; junction bases unmatched: 5. The length of the CDR3 is 14 residues. Looked up from germline, CDR1 is SGHRS and CDR2 is YFSETQ. The CDR3 DNA follows: TGCGCCAGCAGCTCGGGACAGGAGATCTATGGCTACACCTTC. Encoded protein: CASSSGQEIYGYTF.

This chain uses TRBV14 with TRBJ1-5, with D possibly TRBD1 on 5 matching bases. The germline gives CDR1 SGHDN, CDR2 FVKESK. CDR3 length equals 15 residues. The germline V and J ends were trimmed by 0 bases and 3 bases, with 9 bases remaining between them. CDR3 in DNA: TGTGCCAGCAGCCAAGAAGTCAGGGCCAATCAGCCCCAGCATTTT. It yields the protein CASSQEVRANQPQHF.

The chain is built from TRBV19 and TRBJ2-7, with 9 bases matching TRBD2. CDR1 and CDR2 from the germline V gene are LNHDA and SQIVND (reference sequence). The J segment lost 1 base and the V segment lost 3 bases, leaving 4 bases of the junction unmatched. The length of the CDR3 is 15 residues. CDR3 protein: CASSIASGTSYEQYF. In nucleotides, the CDR3 is TGTGCCAGTAGTATTGCTAGCGGGACTTCCTACGAGCAGTACTTC.

The gene calls are TRBV28 and TRBJ2-2; the match to TRBD1 covers 12 bases. This CDR3 comprises 18 residues. V lost 5 bases, J lost 5 bases, and 12 bases stayed unmatched. From germline, CDR1 is MDHEN and CDR2 SYDVKM. CDR3 DNA sequence: TGTGCCAGCAGTAGCTGGGGGGGACAGGGGGCGCGGACCGGGGAGCTGTTTTTT. As protein: CASSSWGGQGARTGELFF. Supplemented by reference TRBV28 and TRBJ2-2, the full variable domain reads DVKVTQSSRYLVKRTGEKVFLECVQDMDHENMFWYRQDPGLGLRLIYFSYDVKMKEKGDIPEGYSVSREKKERFSLILESASTNQTSMYLCASSSWGGQGARTGELFFGEGSRLTVL.

The chain has TRBV2 and TRBJ1-1; a possible D gene is TRBD1 (6 bases). The CDR3 is 16 residues long. Germline V gene sequence: CDR1 SNHLY, CDR2 FYNNEI. Trimming took 3 bases from V and 2 from J, leaving 16 bases between them. As DNA, the CDR3 is TGTGCCAGCAGTGAGAGATTTTGGGGGGCTAACACTGAAGCTTTCTTT. This translates into CASSERFWGANTEAFF.

This chain connects TRBV11-2 to TRBJ2-3; D not certain. This CDR3 is 11 amino acids long. The germline CDR1 and CDR2 sequences are SGHAT and FQNNGV. Deletions cut 3 bases from V and 5 bases from J, with 3 bases between. CDR3 nucleotides: TGTGCCAGCAGCTTTTTAGATACGCAGTATTTT. This gives the protein CASSFLDTQYF.

The chain joins TRBV11-2 to TRBJ2-3, with 9 bases that match TRBD2. Germline V gene data show CDR1 as SGHAT and CDR2 as FQNNGV. After removal of 3 bases from V and 3 bases from J, the junction contained 7 bases not matched to a gene. The CDR3 length is 16 residues. The CDR3, as DNA: TGTGCCAGCAGCTTCTCGATAGCGGGGGTGACAGATACGCAGTATTTT. As protein: CASSFSIAGVTDTQYF.

The V and J genes are TRBV19 and TRBJ2-7; D is unclear. Germline V gene data show CDR1 as LNHDA and CDR2 as SQIVND (reference sequence). The V end lost 4 bases, the J end lost 6 bases, and 7 bases lay between the germline ends. This CDR3 has 11 amino acids. CDR3 protein: CASSTVFEQYF. CDR3 sequence (DNA): TGTGCCAGTAGTACCGTGTTCGAGCAGTACTTC.

This chain links TRBV5-1 with TRBJ2-5; 7 nucleotides align to TRBD1. CDR3 length: 14 residues. The germline CDR1 and CDR2 sequences are SGHRS and YFSETQ. V was pared by 4 bases and J by 4 bases, with 7 bases of the junction left unmatched. CDR3 sequence: CASSKGDSGETQYF. DNA of the CDR3: TGCGCCAGCAGCAAAGGGGACAGCGGAGAGACCCAGTACTTC.

V usage is TRBV6-6 and J usage is TRBJ1-5, with D uncertain. This CDR3 has 12 amino acids. CDR1 and CDR2 from the germline V gene are MNHNY and SVGAGI (reference sequence). V lost 7 bases, J lost 11 bases, and 15 bases lay in between. CDR3 sequence (DNA): TGTGCCAGCACCCCCGGCTCTCCGTCCCAGCATTTT. This encodes CASTPGSPSQHF.

Points on this clone: An end of the junction differs from the germline gene, which may be a read error. This chain links TRBV6-1 with TRBJ1-2; possibly TRBD1 for D (5 bases). This CDR3 is 13 amino acids long. The V gene's germline CDR1 is MNHNS and CDR2 SASEGT. The chain's CDR3 is CASSEGEAYGYTF. CDR3 nucleotides: TGTGCCAGCAGCGAAGGGGAGGCCTATGGCTACACCTTC.

CDR3 protein: CASSASRGAETQYF. Written as DNA, the CDR3 is TGTGCCAGCAGCGCCTCTCGGGGGGCCGAGACCCAGTACTTC. The chain combines TRBV6-1 with TRBJ2-5; weak D call: TRBD2 (7 bases). Germline V gene lookup returns CDR1 MNHNS and CDR2 SASEGT. Trimming pared 6 bases from V and 5 bases from J, leaving 16 bases between. The CDR3 covers 14 residues.